This passage covers 23 T cell receptor beta chains from one sample sequenced in a study of T cell repertoires in cytomegalovirus infection. Using its own MiXCR run on the reads, TCRdb lists one record per CDR3 protein. The sample consists of approximately 910,000 distinct CDR3 sequences, less than 40% of them appearing once. These receptors' targets are unknown. Here the sequenced sample was cultured CD8+ T cells from PBMCs, taken from culture after CMV antigen stimulation. These receptors were collected from a human donor in good health (CMV status not recorded). Some clones in this sample may be carry-over from other donors' samples.

This chain joins TRBV15 and TRBJ1-2; no reliable D call. The CDR3 spans 15 residues. Trimming removed 4 bases at V and 6 bases at J, with 18 bases between. From germline, CDR1 is LNHNV and CDR2 YYDKDF (reference sequence). CDR3 nucleotides: TGTGCCACCAGCACAGACGGAGGGAGAAGTGATGGCTACACCTTC. Amino acid sequence: CATSTDGGRSDGYTF. Supplemented by reference TRBV15 and TRBJ1-2, the full variable domain reads DAMVIQNPRYQVTQFGKPVTLSCSQTLNHNVMYWYQQKSSQAPKLLFHYYDKDFNNEADTPDNFQSRRPNTSFCFLDIRSPGLGDTAMYLCATSTDGGRSDGYTFGSGTRLTVV.

The V gene is TRBV6-5, the J gene TRBJ1-4; D remains ambiguous. V was pared by 2 bases and J by 0 bases, with 10 bases between. CDR1 is MNHEY and CDR2 is SVGAGI in the germline V gene. The CDR3 contains 16 residues. The CDR3: CASSYLAGPTNEKLFF. DNA of the CDR3: TGTGCCAGCAGTTACCTCGCGGGCCCAACTAATGAAAAACTGTTTTTT.

The chain couples TRBV4-1 to TRBJ1-1; D is unclear. The V gene lost 0 bases and the J gene lost 4 bases, with 9 bases spanning the gap. The CDR3 sequence is 14 residues long. CDR1 and CDR2 from the germline V gene are MGHRA and YSYEKL. The CDR3 region has the DNA TGCGCCAGCAGCCAAGAGTACGGGGTCACTGAAGCTTTCTTT. Encoded protein: CASSQEYGVTEAFF.

This chain uses TRBV7-9 with TRBJ2-5, with TRBD1 as a possible D gene (6 bases). The CDR3 is made up of 15 amino acids. V lost 3 bases and J 0 bases, leaving 11 bases between the germline ends. The germline V gene has CDR1 SEHNR and CDR2 FQNEAQ (reference sequence). The CDR3 reads CASSLLDRNQETQYF. The CDR3 DNA reads TGTGCCAGCAGCTTGCTAGACAGGAACCAAGAGACCCAGTACTTC.

The genes are TRBV4-1 and TRBJ2-1; 9 bases are a match to TRBD2. Trimming removed 4 bases from V and 0 bases from J; junction bases left unmatched: 7. CDR3 length: 17 amino acids. In germline, CDR1 is MGHRA, CDR2 YSYEKL. This CDR3 is CASSLALAGLSYNEQFF. For the CDR3, the DNA is TGCGCCAGCAGCCTCGCGCTAGCGGGGCTCTCCTACAATGAGCAGTTCTTC.

This clonotype was picked up many times. V usage is TRBV6-1 and J usage is TRBJ1-5; D gene unclear. The CDR3 has 17 amino acids. V was clipped by 1 base and J by 6 bases, with 19 bases between them. Germline-derived CDR1 and CDR2 are MNHNS and SASEGT. The CDR3 DNA reads as TGTGCCAGCAGTGAAGGTCACCCCTGGAGTTTTCGTCAGCCCCAGCATTTT. This encodes CASSEGHPWSFRQPQHF.

This clonotype was seen a handful of times. In nucleotides, the CDR3 is TGTGCCACCAGTGATTGGGGAAATCAGCCCCAGCATTTT. This sequence encodes CATSDWGNQPQHF. J is TRBJ1-5 and V is TRBV24-1, with D unresolved. Germline V gene data show CDR1 as KGHDR and CDR2 as SFDVKD. This CDR3 region has 13 residues. V was trimmed by 2 bases and J by 4 bases, leaving 5 bases between them.

In its sample, this clonotype was seen many times. This chain joins TRBV2 and TRBJ2-7; D call uncertain. Germline V gives CDR1 SNHLY, CDR2 FYNNEI. There are 15 residues in the CDR3. V was trimmed by 4 bases and J by 0 bases, leaving 13 bases between them. The CDR3 here is CASSGRHHFSYEQYV. CDR3 in DNA: TGTGCCAGCAGTGGACGACATCACTTCTCCTACGAGCAGTACGTC.

The chain links TRBV28 to TRBJ2-2; 12 bases align to TRBD1. This CDR3 comprises 16 residues. The J segment lost 2 bases and the V segment lost 5 bases, leaving 3 bases of the junction unmatched. Per germline, CDR1 MDHEN and CDR2 SYDVKM. The CDR3 coding sequence is TGTGCCAGCAGTGGGACAGGGGGCCTCAACACCGGGGAGCTGTTTTTT. The encoded protein is CASSGTGGLNTGELFF. Together with reference TRBV28 and TRBJ2-2, the CDR3 gives the full variable domain: DVKVTQSSRYLVKRTGEKVFLECVQDMDHENMFWYRQDPGLGLRLIYFSYDVKMKEKGDIPEGYSVSREKKERFSLILESASTNQTSMYLCASSGTGGLNTGELFFGEGSRLTVL.

This chain links TRBV27 with TRBJ2-3; 8 positions match TRBD1. The CDR3 contains 15 residues. Trimming cost V 4 bases and J 1 base; bases outside gene matches: 4. The germline gives CDR1 MNHEY, CDR2 SMNVEV (reference sequence). The CDR3 region is CASSYGQGRTDTQYF. DNA of the CDR3: TGTGCCAGCAGTTACGGACAGGGACGCACAGATACGCAGTATTTT.

Ten or more counts support this clonotype. This chain uses TRBV7-6 with TRBJ2-2; D is unclear. The V end lost 4 bases, the J end lost 4 bases, and 7 bases lay between the germline ends. CDR3 length: 13 residues. Germline CDR1 reads SGHVS; CDR2 reads FNYEAQ. CDR3 in DNA: TGTGCCAGCAGCTCCTACAGCACCGGGGAGCTGTTTTTT. Its translation is CASSSYSTGELFF.

This clonotype was recorded many times. The chain joins TRBV6-5 to TRBJ1-1; D is ambiguous. Trimming cost V 0 bases and J 4 bases, with 12 bases left between them. Per germline, CDR1 MNHEY and CDR2 SVGAGI. This CDR3 has 15 residues. The CDR3 is CASSYSPGIGTEAFF. CDR3 sequence (DNA): TGTGCCAGCAGTTACTCTCCCGGGATCGGCACTGAAGCTTTCTTT.

V and J are TRBV14 and TRBJ2-1; D is perhaps TRBD2 (6 bases). The CDR3 consists of 15 residues. V lost 2 bases and J 0 bases, leaving 8 bases between the germline ends. Germline CDR1 reads SGHDN; CDR2 reads FVKESK. CDR3 region: CASSQWDSSYNEQFF. CDR3 sequence (DNA): TGTGCCAGCAGCCAATGGGACTCCTCCTACAATGAGCAGTTCTTC.

Many counts were recorded for this clonotype. The chain employs TRBV12-3 or TRBV12-4 and TRBJ1-1, with 8 bases that match TRBD1. CDR3 length equals 19 residues. V trimming: 5 bases; J trimming: 1 base; junction bases outside the gene matches: 18. The CDR3 DNA sequence: TGTGCCAGCAGTCCGACCTACAACCCAGACAGGGGCTGGAACACTGAAGCTTTCTTT. Its protein is CASSPTYNPDRGWNTEAFF.

Details on this clonotype: A much larger clone lies one base from this, so it may be a read error. The chain joins TRBV7-2 to TRBJ1-1, with D maybe TRBD1 (6 bases). Germline V gives CDR1 SGHTA, CDR2 FQGNSA. The CDR3 totals 15 residues. V shed 5 bases and J shed 0 bases, with 13 bases lying between them. The CDR3 nucleotides read TGTACCAGCAGCCCGCCCGGGACATTGAACACTGAAGCTTTCTTT. It specifies CTSSPPGTLNTEAFF.

The chain carries TRBV6-5 and TRBJ2-2; 10 bases fit TRBD2. V was clipped by 1 base and J by 7 bases; unmatched bases: 9. The germline gives CDR1 MNHEY, CDR2 SVGAGI. The CDR3 contains 17 residues. In nucleotides, the CDR3 is TGTGCCAGCAGTTACTGGGCCAGCGGGGGGGCTGGCGGGGAGCTGTTTTTT. It encodes CASSYWASGGAGGELFF.

Here the CDR3 DNA reads TGTGCCACGCGACAGGGTGGGACAGATACGCAGTATTTT. The encoded protein is CATRQGGTDTQYF. The V and J genes are TRBV27 and TRBJ2-3, with 7 nucleotides matching TRBD1. V dropped 10 bases and J dropped 3; count of bases not matched to a gene: 7. Looked up from germline, CDR1 is MNHEY and CDR2 is SMNVEV (reference sequence). This CDR3 is 13 amino acids long.

The chain joins TRBV27 to TRBJ1-6; D gene unclear. The germline V gene has CDR1 MNHEY and CDR2 SMNVEV (reference sequence). V dropped 3 bases and J dropped 15 bases, with 15 bases sitting between them. The CDR3 loop spans 13 amino acids. CDR3 sequence reads: CASSLGTAQLLHF. CDR3 bases: TGTGCCAGCAGTTTGGGAACAGCTCAACTCCTCCACTTT.

This chain uses TRBV7-9 with TRBJ1-1, with unresolved D. The CDR3 totals 16 residues. The V end lost 1 base, the J end lost 5 bases, and 17 bases lay between the germline ends. Germline CDR1 is SEHNR and CDR2 is FQNEAQ (reference sequence). As DNA, the CDR3 is TGTGCCAGCAGCTTAGGGGGTCGGGGTAGGAGTACTGAAGCTTTCTTT. It yields the protein CASSLGGRGRSTEAFF. Together with reference TRBV7-9 and TRBJ1-1, the CDR3 gives the full variable domain: DTGVSQNPRHKITKRGQNVTFRCDPISEHNRLYWYRQTLGQGPEFLTYFQNEAQLEKSRLLSDRFSAERPKGSFSTLEIQRTEQGDSAMYLCASSLGGRGRSTEAFFGQGTRLTVV.

This clonotype was observed a handful of times. The chain is built from TRBV7-3 and TRBJ2-2; the match to TRBD2 covers 7 bases. V lost 5 bases, J lost 6 bases, and 6 bases stayed unmatched. The CDR3 length is 14 residues. Germline V lookup: CDR1 SGHTA, CDR2 FQGTGA. The CDR3 is CASSPRAGAGELFF. In nucleotides, the CDR3 is TGTGCCAGCAGCCCCCGGGCGGGGGCCGGGGAGCTGTTTTTT. Combining the CDR3 with reference TRBV7-3 and TRBJ2-2 gives the whole variable domain GAGVSQTPSNKVTEKGKYVELRCDPISGHTALYWYRQSLGQGPEFLIYFQGTGAADDSGLPNDRFFAVRPEGSVSTLKIQRTERGDSAVYLCASSPRAGAGELFFGEGSRLTVL.

This chain links TRBV12-3 or TRBV12-4 with TRBJ2-2; D is unresolved. This CDR3 comprises 14 residues. The V gene lost 5 bases and the J gene lost 4 bases, with 11 bases spanning the gap. The CDR3 reads CASSQRLGTGELFF. The CDR3 nucleotides read TGTGCCAGCAGTCAGAGGTTGGGCACCGGGGAGCTGTTTTTT.

The table lists this clonotype with many counts. The chain is built from TRBV7-6 and TRBJ2-5, with 8 bases fitting TRBD1. The CDR3 sequence is 16 residues long. J lost 5 bases, V lost 0 bases, and 8 bases had no gene match. Germline V gives CDR1 SGHVS, CDR2 FNYEAQ. The CDR3 region is CASSLAGLDREETQYF. CDR3 nucleotide sequence: TGTGCCAGCAGCTTAGCCGGGTTGGACAGGGAGGAGACCCAGTACTTC.

This clonotype was counted many times. The V gene is TRBV7-9, the J gene TRBJ2-2; possibly TRBD1 for D (5 bases). CDR3 length equals 16 residues. Trimming removed 2 bases at V and 0 bases at J, with 10 bases between. CDR1 is SEHNR and CDR2 is FQNEAQ in the germline V gene (reference sequence). As DNA, the CDR3 is TGTGCCAGCAGCTTATTTCAGGGTGCGAACACCGGGGAGCTGTTTTTT. As protein: CASSLFQGANTGELFF.